Following are 19 T cell receptor beta chains from one sample sequenced in a study of cytomegalovirus exposure and HLA in healthy donors. The primer mix had 60 Vbeta and 13 Jbeta primers. Sequencing used immunoSEQ multiplex PCR; TCRdb keeps in-frame clones, though not all of them. The table includes approximately 97,000 clones, around 82% detected once. Material for sequencing was PBMCs. Receptors were obtained from a man aged 35 to 55 in good health and CMV-seropositive.

This chain links TRBV19 with TRBJ1-2; the match to TRBD1 covers 9 bases. J was trimmed by 7 bases and V by 5 bases; bases with no gene match: 11. Germline V gene sequence: CDR1 LNHDA, CDR2 SQIVND (reference sequence). CDR3 length equals 15 residues. Here the CDR3 reads CASSPRTGAGSGYTF. CDR3 DNA: TGTGCCAGTAGTCCCCGGACAGGGGCAGGGTCTGGCTACACCTTC.

The chain links TRBV18 to TRBJ2-3; TRBD2 matches at 10 bases. The trim removed 4 bases at V and 3 bases at J, leaving 13 bases unmatched. The germline V gene has CDR1 KGHSH and CDR2 LQKENI. The CDR3 totals 18 residues. The CDR3 nucleotides are TGTGCCAGCTCACTAAACGGCGCTTCTAGCGGGGGAACAGATACGCAGTATTTT. Its protein is CASSLNGASSGGTDTQYF. The entire variable domain, with the rest obtained from reference TRBV18 and TRBJ2-3, is as follows: NAGVMQNPRHLVRRRGQEARLRCSPMKGHSHVYWYRQLPEEGLKFMVYLQKENIIDESGMPKERFSAEFPKEGPSILRIQQVVRGDSAAYFCASSLNGASSGGTDTQYFGPGTRLTVL.

This clone came up a few times. The genes are TRBV5-1 and TRBJ2-6, with D possibly being TRBD1 (6 bases). CDR3 length equals 15 residues. The germline gives CDR1 SGHRS, CDR2 YFSETQ. Trimming shortened V by 7 bases and J by 2 bases, and 13 bases separated the two germline ends. DNA for the CDR3: TGCGCCAGCGCCGATTCAGGGGCTGGGGCCAACGTCCTGACTTTC. Protein: CASADSGAGANVLTF.

The chain links TRBV5-1 to TRBJ2-1; 8 bases fit TRBD2. The CDR3 runs to 16 residues. Germline V CDR1 and CDR2: SGHRS, YFSETQ. The J segment lost 2 bases and the V segment lost 0 bases, leaving 4 bases of the junction unmatched. CDR3 in amino acids: CASSLGGGLTYNEQFF. CDR3 DNA sequence: TGCGCCAGCAGCTTGGGCGGGGGGCTTACCTACAATGAGCAGTTCTTC. Based on the CDR3 plus reference TRBV5-1 and TRBJ2-1, the full variable domain is KAGVTQTPRYLIKTRGQQVTLSCSPISGHRSVSWYQQTPGQGLQFLFEYFSETQRNKGNFPGRFSGRQFSNSRSEMNVSTLELGDSALYLCASSLGGGLTYNEQFFGPGTRLTVL.

The chain is built from TRBV14 and TRBJ1-3; D not resolved. V gave up 2 bases and J gave up 3 bases, with 11 bases separating them. Germline V gene data show CDR1 as SGHDN and CDR2 as FVKESK. The CDR3 loop spans 15 amino acids. CDR3 in amino acids: CASSQLGRLGNTIYF. In DNA, the CDR3 is TGTGCCAGCAGCCAACTGGGCAGGCTTGGAAACACCATATATTTT.

The V call is TRBV7-2, the J call TRBJ1-1; 7 nucleotides align to TRBD1. CDR1 and CDR2 from the germline V gene are SGHTA and FQGNSA. The J segment lost 4 bases and the V segment lost 5 bases, leaving 7 bases of the junction unmatched. The CDR3 sequence is 14 residues long. The CDR3 loop reads CASSEQQGSTEAFF. The DNA for the CDR3 is TGTGCCAGCAGCGAACAACAGGGGAGCACTGAAGCTTTCTTT.

There are a few counts of this clone. The chain carries TRBV10-3 and TRBJ2-5, with 8 positions matching TRBD2. The germline V gene encodes CDR1 ENHRY and CDR2 SYGVKD. The CDR3 runs 15 residues. J gave up 5 bases and V 0 bases, and 5 bases lay outside the gene matches. CDR3 nucleotides: TGTGCCATCAGTGAGTCAGGCGGCGGGAGGGAGACCCAGTACTTC. Amino acids: CAISESGGGRETQYF.

The chain has TRBV15 and TRBJ2-7; TRBD2 might be the D (5 bases). The CDR3 has 13 residues. V lost 8 bases to trimming and J lost 1 base, with 12 bases between them. The V gene's germline CDR1 is LNHNV and CDR2 YYDKDF (reference sequence). As DNA, the CDR3 is TGTGCCACCCGAACCCGGACTTCCTACGAGCAGTACTTC. This codes for CATRTRTSYEQYF.

The chain uses TRBV27 and TRBJ1-2, with TRBD1 matching over 10 bases. Unmatched junction bases numbered 4, after V lost 5 bases and J lost 4 bases. This CDR3 contains 14 residues. Looked up from germline, CDR1 is MNHEY and CDR2 is SMNVEV (reference sequence). The DNA of the CDR3 is TGTGCCAGCAGTGACAGGGGGCGCGTCTATGGCTACACCTTC. It yields the protein CASSDRGRVYGYTF.

The chain uses TRBV7-3 and TRBJ2-5; the match to TRBD2 covers 7 bases. Losses at the gene ends were 3 bases for V and 5 bases for J; bases not matched to a gene: 6. This CDR3 has 14 amino acids. CDR1 SGHTA and CDR2 FQGTGA come from the germline V gene. The CDR3 loop is CASSFSGTMETQYF. CDR3 DNA: TGTGCCAGCAGCTTCTCCGGGACTATGGAGACCCAGTACTTC.

This chain joins TRBV7-2 and TRBJ2-3; a weak D match, TRBD2 (5 bases). Per germline, CDR1 SGHTA and CDR2 FQGNSA. This CDR3 contains 14 residues. Deletions cut 5 bases from V and 3 bases from J, with 12 bases between. The CDR3 coding sequence is TGTGCCAGCAGCCGGGGTATTTGGACAGATACGCAGTATTTT. Residues: CASSRGIWTDTQYF.

The V gene is TRBV11-2, the J gene TRBJ2-7; possibly TRBD2 for D (6 bases). CDR3 length: 13 amino acids. Germline V CDR1 and CDR2: SGHAT, FQNNGV. Trimming shortened V by 5 bases and J by 12 bases, and 20 bases separated the two germline ends. CDR3 bases: TGTGCCAGCAGCCCGGGGCAGGGAGGCCGTCTGTACTTC. Residues: CASSPGQGGRLYF. The whole variable domain, remainder taken from reference TRBV11-2 and TRBJ2-7, is EAGVAQSPRYKIIEKRQSVAFWCNPISGHATLYWYQQILGQGPKLLIQFQNNGVVDDSQLPKDRFSAERLKGVDSTLKIQPAKLEDSAVYLCASSPGQGGRLYFGPGTRLTVT.

The chain carries TRBV27 and TRBJ2-3, with no clear D. Germline V gene data show CDR1 as MNHEY and CDR2 as SMNVEV (reference sequence). The CDR3 loop spans 15 amino acids. With 10 bases removed from V and 1 base from J, the gap between germline ends came to 18 bases. CDR3 protein: CATARFSRGTDTQYF. The CDR3 bases are TGTGCCACCGCAAGGTTCTCCCGGGGCACAGATACGCAGTATTTT.

The chain links TRBV9 to TRBJ1-5; TRBD1 is a possible D gene (5 bases). Trimming cost V 4 bases and J 3 bases, with 11 bases left between them. The CDR3 contains 14 residues. CDR1 and CDR2 (germline): SGDLS, YYNGEE. The CDR3 DNA reads as TGTGCCAGCAGCCCCGACAGTGTCAATCAGCCCCAGCATTTT. It is translated as CASSPDSVNQPQHF.

This clone was recorded once. The chain couples TRBV29-1 to TRBJ1-5, with 8 bases that match TRBD1. Losses at the gene ends were 5 bases for V and 7 bases for J; bases not matched to a gene: 4. Germline CDR1 SQVTM, CDR2 ANQGSEA. The CDR3 length is 12 residues. CDR3 protein: CSVLTGGQPQHF. CDR3 coding DNA: TGCAGCGTTCTCACAGGGGGACAGCCCCAGCATTTT. Supplemented by reference TRBV29-1 and TRBJ1-5, the full variable domain reads SAVISQKPSRDICQRGTSLTIQCQVDSQVTMMFWYRQQPGQSLTLIATANQGSEATYESGFVIDKFPISRPNLTFSTLTVSNMSPEDSSIYLCSVLTGGQPQHFGDGTRLSIL.

V is TRBV5-1 and J is TRBJ1-5; TRBD1 matches 7 bases. The ends lost 2 bases at V and 7 bases at J; junction bases unmatched: 9. This CDR3 is built from 15 residues. Germline assignment: CDR1 SGHRS and CDR2 YFSETQ. The CDR3 coding sequence is TGCGCCAGCAGCTTTATAGGGGGCGACGGACAGCCCCAGCATTTT. This encodes CASSFIGGDGQPQHF. The full variable domain, rest sourced from reference TRBV5-1 and TRBJ1-5, is KAGVTQTPRYLIKTRGQQVTLSCSPISGHRSVSWYQQTPGQGLQFLFEYFSETQRNKGNFPGRFSGRQFSNSRSEMNVSTLELGDSALYLCASSFIGGDGQPQHFGDGTRLSIL.

The rearrangement links TRBV30 to TRBJ1-6; possible D gene TRBD1, 6 bases. CDR1 is GTSNPN, CDR2 SVGIG, per germline (reference sequence). Trimming took 5 bases from V and 8 from J, leaving 16 bases between them. The CDR3 totals 14 residues. DNA of the CDR3: TGTGCCTGGGAGTGGGCGGGGGGCTATTCACCCCTCCACTTT. Its translation: CAWEWAGGYSPLHF.

The chain combines TRBV28 with TRBJ2-2, with 7 bases that match TRBD1. The J segment lost 11 bases and the V segment lost 5 bases, leaving 11 bases of the junction unmatched. The CDR3 totals 14 residues. Germline V gene sequence: CDR1 MDHEN, CDR2 SYDVKM. In nucleotides, the CDR3 is TGTGCCAGCAGTCCAGGGGGACCCCCCGAAGAGCTGTTTTTT. Protein product: CASSPGGPPEELFF. Full variable domain (outside the CDR3, taken from reference TRBV28 and TRBJ2-2): DVKVTQSSRYLVKRTGEKVFLECVQDMDHENMFWYRQDPGLGLRLIYFSYDVKMKEKGDIPEGYSVSREKKERFSLILESASTNQTSMYLCASSPGGPPEELFFGEGSRLTVL.

Comment on this clone: Other DNA sequences in the same sample also yield this CDR3. The rearrangement joins TRBV5-1 to TRBJ1-1; D is unresolved. CDR1 and CDR2 (germline): SGHRS, YFSETQ. Trimming left V 0 bases short and J 2 bases short, with 8 bases between. The CDR3 has 14 amino acids. In nucleotides, the CDR3 is TGCGCCAGCAGCTTGGACCGGGGTAACACTGAAGCTTTCTTT. It translates to CASSLDRGNTEAFF.